This T cell receptor beta chain was identified during a study of PD-L1 blockade in urothelial cancer. Study details: Atezolizumab, begun by patients around 2014, was given at 1,200 mg intravenously every 3 weeks. T cells were recovered from blood samples at a median of approximately 150,000.

Time point noted: pretreatment peripheral blood. Sampling of each patient yielded between 1 and 8 specimens, collected pretreatment and on-treatment. The method was immunoSEQ multiplex PCR; TCRdb's version includes in-frame clones alone and lacks a portion of them. The sample lists 85,000 to 90,000 clones; more than 80% were seen once. The specimen was PBMCs, collected around atezolizumab (anti-PD-L1) treatment. The sequence was obtained from a woman aged 80 or older with urothelial cancer.

The CDR3 DNA reads as TGTGCCAGCAGCTCGATCGGTGACAGGGGTTTAGGCCACGAGCAGTACTTC. This gives the protein CASSSIGDRGLGHEQYF. V gene TRBV13 combines with J gene TRBJ2-7, with 8 bases lining up with TRBD1. Per the germline V gene, CDR1 is PRHDT and CDR2 is FYEKMQ (reference sequence). After removal of 4 bases from V and 5 bases from J, the junction contained 16 bases not matched to a gene. CDR3 length equals 17 residues.